These T cell receptor beta chains were read from a single sample in a study of TIL therapy for anti-PD-1-resistant metastatic lung cancer. Some clones are missing from TCRdb's copy, which holds only in-frame ones; the method was immunoSEQ multiplex PCR. The sample includes 45,000 to 50,000 clones, less than 85% of them seen just once. Sequencing was performed on tumor tissue, taken at baseline. These receptors originate from a person aged 25-80 years with non-small cell lung cancer. Both conserved end residues are part of each CDR3. Fields, in order: clone size, V gene, D gene, J gene, CDR3 DNA, CDR3 protein. The D gene is left open where the match is weak. Rows give clone size only sometimes, using once, few, many, or a class for an expanded clone.

>NA|TRBV6-6|TRBD2|TRBJ2-6
TGTGCCAGCAGTTTAGCGGGAGGTAGTGGGGCCAACGTCCTGACTTTC
CASSLAGGSGANVLTF
>NA|TRBV4-1|NA|TRBJ2-2
TGCGCCAGCAGCCTAAGGCAGGCCACCGGGGAGCTGTTTTTT
CASSLRQATGELFF
>NA|TRBV27|TRBD1|TRBJ1-2
TGTGCCAGCAGTTGGGACAGGGGGCTGAGTGGCTACACCTTC
CASSWDRGLSGYTF
>few|TRBV19|NA|TRBJ2-1
TGTGCCAGTAGCCTAGGGACCGGGATCAATGAGCAGTTCTTC
CASSLGTGINEQFF
>NA|TRBV5-6|TRBD1|TRBJ2-2
TGTGCCAGCAGCTGGACAGGGGGAGACACCGGGGAGCTGTTTTTT
CASSWTGGDTGELFF
>NA|TRBV28|NA|TRBJ2-7
TGTGCCAGCAGTTTTACGGGAAGATGCTTC
CASSFTGRCF
>NA|TRBV12-5|NA|TRBJ2-3
TGTGCTAGTGGTTTCAGGGTCCCTCAACTAGGTGACACAGATACGCAGTATTTT
CASGFRVPQLGDTDTQYF
>medium-sized|TRBV5-4|TRBD1|TRBJ1-2
TGTGCCAGCAGCTGGGACAGGACCTATGGCTACACCTTC
CASSWDRTYGYTF
>NA|TRBV27|NA|TRBJ1-2
TGTGCCAGCAGGGCCCCGGGACTAGATGATGGCTACACCTTC
CASRAPGLDDGYTF
>NA|TRBV9|TRBD1|TRBJ1-5
TGTGCCAGCAGCCCCCTCCCCCACTGCAAGACAGGGCTTAGCAATCAGCCCCAGCATTTT
CASSPLPHCKTGLSNQPQHF
>once|TRBV10-3|NA|TRBJ2-2
TGTGCCATCAGGAGGGATCCGGGGACATCCGGGGAGCTGTTTTTT
CAIRRDPGTSGELFF
>NA|TRBV18|NA|TRBJ1-1
TGTGCCAGCTCTCCGGTCGGGGGGAGATGGACTGAAGCTTTCTTT
CASSPVGGRWTEAFF
>NA|TRBV30|NA|TRBJ1-2
TGTGCCTGGAGTGTACATGGGGGAGGTTTCTATGGCTACACCTTC
CAWSVHGGGFYGYTF
>NA|TRBV28|NA|TRBJ1-2
TGTGCCAGCAGTTTATCTGCGGGGCCCATAGCTAACTATGGCTACACCTTC
CASSLSAGPIANYGYTF
>NA|TRBV15|NA|TRBJ2-5
TGTGCCACCAGCGGGGGCCCAATCAGCCAAGAGACCCAGTACTTC
CATSGGPISQETQYF
>NA|TRBV9|NA|TRBJ2-1
TGTGCCAGCAGCGTAGTTGCGGGGTCCTACAATGAGCAGTTCTTC
CASSVVAGSYNEQFF
>NA|TRBV9|NA|TRBJ1-2
TGTGCCAGCAGCGTAGCTGGGGGAGAGTATGGCTACACCTTC
CASSVAGGEYGYTF
>NA|TRBV4-3|TRBD1|TRBJ2-5
TGCGCCAGCAGCCAAGATGTCAGGGGACAGGGAGAGACCCAGTACTTC
CASSQDVRGQGETQYF
>few|TRBV29-1|NA|TRBJ1-1
TGCAGCGTTGCGGGGGCTGAAGCTTTCTTT
CSVAGAEAFF
>NA|TRBV5-4|NA|TRBJ2-5
TGTGCCAGCAGCTTGACTCCTAGGGAGACCCAGTACTTC
CASSLTPRETQYF
>NA|TRBV6-5|NA|TRBJ2-5
TGTGCCAGCAGCTATGTAGGCGAGGTCCAGTACTTC
CASSYVGEVQYF
>NA|TRBV5-6|NA|TRBJ2-1
TGTGCCAGCAGCTTGGTTGGAGGGGAGATCAATGAGCAGTTCTTC
CASSLVGGEINEQFF
>NA|TRBV6-1|NA|TRBJ1-5
TGTGCCAGCAGCCCCCCCGGCCCCAATCAGCCCCAGCATTTT
CASSPPGPNQPQHF
>NA|TRBV10-2|NA|TRBJ1-1
TGCGCCAGCAGTGACTGGAGCGACACTGAAGCTTTCTTT
CASSDWSDTEAFF
>NA|TRBV5-1|TRBD1|TRBJ2-5
TGCGCCAGCGGAAACAGGGGGCAGGAGACCCAGTACTTC
CASGNRGQETQYF